These 20 T cell receptor beta chains originate from one sample sequenced in a study of blood T cell repertoires in COVID-19. Sequenced by immunoSEQ multiplex PCR; TCRdb stores in-frame clones only, minus some. Found here are some 130,000 clones, approximately 79% of them singletons; the top ten hold about 2.2%. What was sequenced was PBMCs or T cells enriched from blood (not recorded which). Every receptor here comes from a man aged 40-50 years with acute COVID-19.

The genes are TRBV19 and TRBJ1-5, with D perhaps matching TRBD1 (5 bases). Trimming took 7 bases from V and 8 from J, leaving 15 bases between them. The CDR3 runs to 13 residues. CDR1 and CDR2 from the germline V gene are LNHDA and SQIVND (reference sequence). The CDR3 here is CASKGRVGEPQHF. Written as DNA, the CDR3 is TGTGCCAGTAAGGGCAGGGTGGGTGAGCCCCAGCATTTT. The entire variable domain, with the rest obtained from reference TRBV19 and TRBJ1-5, is as follows: DGGITQSPKYLFRKEGQNVTLSCEQNLNHDAMYWYRQDPGQGLRLIYYSQIVNDFQKGDIAEGYSVSREKKESFPLTVTSAQKNPTAFYLCASKGRVGEPQHFGDGTRLSIL.

This clone was recorded once. Additional DNA sequences in this sample encode the identical CDR3. This sequence joins TRBV6-5 and TRBJ1-5; 7 positions agree with TRBD1. With 6 bases clipped from V and 1 base from J, the junction kept 3 bases outside the gene matches. There are 14 residues in the CDR3. The V gene's germline CDR1 is MNHEY and CDR2 SVGAGI. The CDR3 DNA is TGTGCCAGCAGCCTACAGGGGAGCAATCAGCCCCAGCATTTT. This translates into CASSLQGSNQPQHF.

The V and J genes are TRBV7-6 and TRBJ2-2, with D unresolved. CDR1 is SGHVS and CDR2 is FNYEAQ in the germline V gene. This CDR3 spans 15 amino acids. V was clipped by 3 bases and J by 0 bases, with 8 bases between them. As DNA, the CDR3 is TGTGCCAGCAGCTTTGCATCAGCGAACACCGGGGAGCTGTTTTTT. Translating gives CASSFASANTGELFF.

This clone occurred once. This chain joins TRBV28 and TRBJ1-6, with 8 bases matching TRBD1. Unmatched junction bases numbered 7, after V lost 5 bases and J lost 10 bases. Germline CDR1 and CDR2: MDHEN and SYDVKM. The CDR3 contains 14 residues. The CDR3 spells CASSPPTGASPLHF. The CDR3 DNA is TGTGCCAGCAGTCCCCCGACAGGGGCGTCACCCCTCCACTTT.

This clone has more than one count but fewer than ten. The V gene is TRBV27, the J gene TRBJ2-2; 9 positions agree with TRBD1. With 5 bases clipped from V and 2 bases from J, the junction kept 12 bases outside the gene matches. Germline loops: CDR1 MNHEY, CDR2 SMNVEV (reference sequence). The CDR3 runs 18 residues. CDR3 sequence (DNA): TGTGCCAGCAGTGTCACAGGGGGCGCAGAGATAAACACCGGGGAGCTGTTTTTT. This sequence encodes CASSVTGGAEINTGELFF.

The genes are TRBV3-1 (or the pseudogene TRBV3-2) and TRBJ1-4, with D hard to call. Deletions cut 4 bases from V and 8 bases from J, with 8 bases between. The length of the CDR3 is 12 residues. Germline CDR1 reads LGHDT; CDR2 reads YNNKEL (reference sequence). The CDR3 DNA sequence: TGTGCCAGCAGCCCCGGAGCGGAAAAACTGTTTTTT. Protein product: CASSPGAEKLFF.

The V gene is TRBV9, the J gene TRBJ2-1, with 11 bases lining up with TRBD2. CDR3 size: 16 residues. The trim removed 1 base at V and 8 bases at J, leaving 8 bases unmatched. Germline assignment: CDR1 SGDLS and CDR2 YYNGEE. The DNA of the CDR3 is TGTGCCAGCAGCGTAACCCTAGGACTAGCGGGCCATGAGCAGTTCTTC. This codes for CASSVTLGLAGHEQFF.

The rearrangement links TRBV27 to TRBJ2-1, with D possibly being TRBD2 (6 bases). V gave up 1 base and J gave up 3 bases, with 13 bases separating them. This CDR3 contains 16 residues. Germline V CDR1 and CDR2: MNHEY, SMNVEV (reference sequence). This chain's CDR3 is CASSLFYAGYYNEQFF. DNA of the CDR3: TGTGCCAGCAGTTTATTTTACGCGGGGTACTACAATGAGCAGTTCTTC.

This clone appeared once. The V and J genes are TRBV7-3 and TRBJ2-3; 8 nucleotides align to TRBD1. Trimming took 1 base from V and 1 from J; bases not matched to a gene: 4. CDR1 is SGHTA, CDR2 FQGTGA, per germline. The CDR3 contains 16 residues. CDR3 DNA sequence: TGTGCCAGCAGCTTAATGCCGACAGGGGGCACAGATACGCAGTATTTT. It specifies CASSLMPTGGTDTQYF.

The chain links TRBV15 to TRBJ2-3; 7 bases line up with TRBD2. The length of the CDR3 is 16 residues. Germline V gene sequence: CDR1 LNHNV, CDR2 YYDKDF (reference sequence). V shed 0 bases and J 6 bases; nucleotides not matched to a gene: 9. The CDR3 sequence is CATSRDPGGPGDTQYF. For the CDR3, the DNA is TGTGCCACCAGCAGAGACCCGGGGGGTCCGGGGGATACGCAGTATTTT.

The V and J genes are TRBV6-4 and TRBJ2-1; 8 nucleotides agree with TRBD2. V was pared by 4 bases and J by 1 base, with 3 bases of the junction left unmatched. CDR3 length equals 15 residues. Per germline, CDR1 MRHNA and CDR2 SNTAGT. The CDR3 region has the DNA TGTGCCAGCAGTGGAGTAGCGGGGTCCTACAATGAGCAGTTCTTC. Protein product: CASSGVAGSYNEQFF.

This clone came up a few times. The chain combines TRBV4-1 with TRBJ2-7, with 8 bases that match TRBD2. Germline CDR1 reads MGHRA; CDR2 reads YSYEKL. The CDR3 sequence is 13 residues long. V trimming: 4 bases; J trimming: 5 bases; junction bases outside the gene matches: 4. CDR3 residues: CASSRAGEDEQYF. The CDR3 DNA reads TGCGCCAGCAGCCGAGCGGGAGAGGACGAGCAGTACTTC.

V is TRBV7-9 and J is TRBJ2-1, with TRBD2 matching over 10 bases. The length of the CDR3 is 17 residues. The germline gives CDR1 SEHNR, CDR2 FQNEAQ (reference sequence). Germline trimming cut 3 bases from V and 3 bases from J; bases unmatched to any gene: 8. CDR3 coding DNA: TGTGCCAGCAGCTTCATAGCGGGGGGACCTCTCTACAATGAGCAGTTCTTC. Translation: CASSFIAGGPLYNEQFF.

The gene calls are TRBV28 and TRBJ2-5; 9 nucleotides match TRBD1. The junction had 12 bases not matched to a gene; V was cut back by 5 bases and J by 5 bases. The CDR3 covers 16 residues. Germline CDR1 and CDR2: MDHEN and SYDVKM. The CDR3 sequence: CASSTSPGTGLETQYF. CDR3 DNA sequence: TGTGCCAGCAGTACTTCTCCCGGGACAGGGTTGGAGACCCAGTACTTC.

The chain has TRBV2 and TRBJ1-3; possible D gene TRBD1, 5 bases. The V and J ends lost 8 bases and 0 bases respectively, with 8 bases between them. Germline V gene data show CDR1 as SNHLY and CDR2 as FYNNEI. This CDR3 spans 13 amino acids. The CDR3 DNA sequence: TGTGCCAGCCTCGGGGGCTCTGGAAACACCATATATTTT. Protein product: CASLGGSGNTIYF.

The chain couples TRBV6-5 to TRBJ2-3, with D possibly matching TRBD2 (6 bases). The V gene lost 6 bases and the J gene lost 3 bases, with 7 bases spanning the gap. Per germline, CDR1 MNHEY and CDR2 SVGAGI. The CDR3 is 12 residues long. CDR3 residues: CASREGTDTQYF. CDR3 DNA: TGTGCCAGCAGGGAGGGAACAGATACGCAGTATTTT.

This clone occurred a few times. The chain couples TRBV14 to TRBJ2-1; the match to TRBD2 covers 7 bases. With V trimmed by 2 bases and J by 5 bases, 6 bases remained unmatched. Germline CDR1 is SGHDN and CDR2 is FVKESK. There are 15 residues in the CDR3. CDR3 residues: CASSQRTSRHNEQFF. The CDR3 DNA sequence: TGTGCCAGCAGCCAAAGGACTAGTCGCCACAATGAGCAGTTCTTC.

The V gene is TRBV6-5, the J gene TRBJ2-7; 7 bases map to TRBD1. J gave up 2 bases and V 6 bases, and 4 bases lay outside the gene matches. The CDR3 is made up of 13 amino acids. CDR1 is MNHEY and CDR2 is SVGAGI in the germline V gene. DNA for the CDR3: TGTGCCAGCAGAGGGACAGTTACCTACGAGCAGTACTTC. Residues: CASRGTVTYEQYF.

J is TRBJ1-2 and V is TRBV18; D is unclear. The germline V gene encodes CDR1 KGHSH and CDR2 LQKENI. V shed 1 base and J shed 3 bases, with 3 bases lying between them. The CDR3 length is 12 residues. The CDR3 spells CASSPRDYGYTF. The CDR3, as DNA: TGTGCCAGCTCACCACGCGACTATGGCTACACCTTC.

This clone was counted between two and nine times. The chain links TRBV30 to TRBJ1-1, with D perhaps TRBD1 (5 bases). V was cut by 3 bases and J by 1 base, with 12 bases left in between. Germline values: CDR1 GTSNPN, CDR2 SVGIG (reference sequence). The CDR3 sequence is 14 residues long. CDR3 in DNA: TGTGCCTGGAGCGGCGGGGCACGGAACACTGAAGCTTTCTTT. Its protein is CAWSGGARNTEAFF.